This TCR beta chain came from a study of OX40 agonist ivuxolimab in advanced cancers. The study's findings and limits: Some nonresponders additionally presented with little normalized T-cell clonal expansion.

Generated by immunoSEQ multiplex PCR, the TCRdb table keeps only in-frame clones and is missing some. The sample consists of 40,000 to 45,000 clones, about 88% of them appearing once. This clone was detected once. Its antigen is not identified. Because the CDR3 is missing its conserved closing phenylalanine or tryptophan, this is likely a read error. The DNA is left out, because the CDR3 cannot be placed on it with certainty; the CDR3 is given as TCRdb lists it. The origin of this receptor is an adult with an advanced solid tumor such as melanoma, head and neck, liver or kidney cancer. Sequenced material: CD4+ or CD8+ T cells sorted from blood, taken in a trial of the OX40 agonist ivuxolimab.

Here the CDR3 reads CASSPGRG. The chain links TRBV6-1 to TRBJ2-7; the listed D gene, TRBD2, was not tested against the DNA. Germline V CDR1 and CDR2: MNHNS, SASEGT. The CDR3 has 8 amino acids, counting both end residues.